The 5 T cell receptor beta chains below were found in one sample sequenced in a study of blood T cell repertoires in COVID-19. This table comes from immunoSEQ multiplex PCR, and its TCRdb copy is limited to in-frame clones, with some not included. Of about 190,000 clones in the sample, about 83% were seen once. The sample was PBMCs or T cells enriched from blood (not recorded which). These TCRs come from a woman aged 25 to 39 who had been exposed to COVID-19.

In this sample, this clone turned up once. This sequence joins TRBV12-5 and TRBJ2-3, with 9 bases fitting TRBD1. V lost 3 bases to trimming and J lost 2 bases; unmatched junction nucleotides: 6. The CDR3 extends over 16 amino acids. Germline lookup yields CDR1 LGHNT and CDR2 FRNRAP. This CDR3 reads CASGLSGQGPTDTQYF. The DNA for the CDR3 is TGTGCTAGTGGTTTAAGTGGACAGGGGCCCACAGATACGCAGTATTTT.

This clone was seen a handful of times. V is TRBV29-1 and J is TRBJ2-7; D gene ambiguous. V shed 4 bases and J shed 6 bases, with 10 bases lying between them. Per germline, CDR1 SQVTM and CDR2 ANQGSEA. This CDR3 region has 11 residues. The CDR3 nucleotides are TGCAGCGTTGTGGTAACTTCCGAGCAGTACTTC. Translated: CSVVVTSEQYF.

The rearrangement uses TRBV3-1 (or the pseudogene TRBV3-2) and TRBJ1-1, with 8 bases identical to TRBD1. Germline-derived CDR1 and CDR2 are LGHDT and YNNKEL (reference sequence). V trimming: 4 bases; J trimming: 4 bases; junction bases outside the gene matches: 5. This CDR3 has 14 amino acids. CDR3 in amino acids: CASSLITGGTEAFF. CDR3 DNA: TGTGCCAGCAGCCTTATTACAGGGGGCACTGAAGCTTTCTTT.

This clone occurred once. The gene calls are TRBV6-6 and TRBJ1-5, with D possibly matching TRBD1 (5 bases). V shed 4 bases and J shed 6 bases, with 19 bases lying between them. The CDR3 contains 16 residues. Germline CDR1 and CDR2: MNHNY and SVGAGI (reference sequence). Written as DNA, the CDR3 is TGTGCCAGCAGTTCGACTCGGGACTTATCTGGTCAGCCCCAGCATTTT. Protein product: CASSSTRDLSGQPQHF.

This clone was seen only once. The CDR3 sequence: CASSYSAILSPEQYF. CDR3 DNA: TGTGCCAGCAGTTACTCGGCAATTTTAAGTCCCGAGCAGTACTTC. The V gene is TRBV6-5, the J gene TRBJ2-7, with D unresolved. The V and J ends lost 0 bases and 6 bases respectively, with 15 bases between them. The CDR3 length is 15 residues. Germline CDR1 and CDR2: MNHEY and SVGAGI.